A single sample gave rise to the 26 T cell receptor beta chains below, sequenced in a study of cytomegalovirus exposure and HLA in healthy donors. The data were produced by immunoSEQ multiplex PCR, yet TCRdb's version contains in-frame clones alone and is incomplete. The sample lists 150,000 to 200,000 clones, 80% to 85% occurring once. Sequenced sample: PBMCs. Source of these receptors: a woman in her twenties or thirties in good health and CMV-seronegative.

The gene calls are TRBV6-1 and TRBJ1-5; possibly TRBD1 for D (5 bases). Trimming pared 3 bases from V and 6 bases from J, leaving 21 bases between. Germline V gives CDR1 MNHNS, CDR2 SASEGT. This CDR3 is 17 amino acids long. The DNA of the CDR3 is TGTGCCAGCAGTGACAGTAGTGGCGCCAGGGTTACTCAGCCCCAGCATTTT. It encodes CASSDSSGARVTQPQHF.

This clone appeared a few times. This chain uses TRBV28 with TRBJ1-1; a weak D match, TRBD1 (5 bases). The CDR3 consists of 17 residues. V was shortened by 6 bases and J by 3 bases, with 23 bases between the two germline ends. CDR1 and CDR2 from the germline V gene are MDHEN and SYDVKM. CDR3 bases: TGTGCCAGCAGACCTCACCGGGGGGATGAGTGGGACACTGAAGCTTTCTTT. Protein: CASRPHRGDEWDTEAFF.

CDR3 in DNA: TGTGCCAGCATAGCGGACACGCACACAGATACGCAGTATTTT. Amino acids: CASIADTHTDTQYF. The gene calls are TRBV2 and TRBJ2-3; weak D call: TRBD2 (6 bases). Germline assignment: CDR1 SNHLY and CDR2 FYNNEI. The CDR3 loop spans 14 amino acids. Trimming cost V 7 bases and J 2 bases, with 13 bases left between them. Full variable domain (missing parts from reference TRBV2 and TRBJ2-3): EPEVTQTPSHQVTQMGQEVILRCVPISNHLYFYWYRQILGQKVEFLVSFYNNEISEKSEIFDDQFSVERPDGSNFTLKIRSTKLEDSAMYFCASIADTHTDTQYFGPGTRLTVL.

J is TRBJ1-2 and V is TRBV4-1; D is unclear. The V gene lost 0 bases and the J gene lost 0 bases, with 5 bases spanning the gap. The CDR3 loop spans 14 amino acids. Per the germline V gene, CDR1 is MGHRA and CDR2 is YSYEKL. The CDR3 loop is CASSQDRANYGYTF. CDR3 nucleotides: TGCGCCAGCAGCCAAGATCGAGCTAACTATGGCTACACCTTC.

This clone was seen a handful of times. The chain employs TRBV29-1 and TRBJ1-2; 7 nucleotides agree with TRBD1. Germline V lookup: CDR1 SQVTM, CDR2 ANQGSEA. The CDR3 has 12 amino acids. V gave up 7 bases and J gave up 9 bases; unmatched junction bases: 11. Here the CDR3 reads CSGYDRVGSYTF. CDR3 DNA sequence: TGCAGCGGCTACGACAGGGTAGGAAGCTACACCTTC.

This chain links TRBV6-5 with TRBJ2-1; possible D gene TRBD2, 5 bases. The germline V gene encodes CDR1 MNHEY and CDR2 SVGAGI. The CDR3 length is 13 residues. V was shortened by 4 bases and J by 9 bases, with 13 bases between the two germline ends. The CDR3, as DNA: TGTGCCAGCAGTTGGACTCCGGAGCGTGAGCAGTTCTTC. This translates into CASSWTPEREQFF.

The CDR3 sequence is CASTAGAYEQYF. CDR3 in DNA: TGTGCCAGCACCGCGGGGGCCTACGAGCAGTACTTC. The gene calls are TRBV7-9 and TRBJ2-7, with TRBD2 identical over 7 bases. The CDR3 is made up of 12 amino acids. V lost 7 bases, J lost 2 bases, and 2 bases stayed unmatched. The V gene's germline CDR1 is SEHNR and CDR2 FQNEAQ (reference sequence). Complete variable domain (other parts from reference TRBV7-9 and TRBJ2-7): DTGVSQNPRHKITKRGQNVTFRCDPISEHNRLYWYRQTLGQGPEFLTYFQNEAQLEKSRLLSDRFSAERPKGSFSTLEIQRTEQGDSAMYLCASTAGAYEQYFGPGTRLTVT.

This rearrangement joins TRBV27 to TRBJ1-1; D not certain. V was shortened by 8 bases and J by 3 bases, with 13 bases between the two germline ends. In germline, CDR1 is MNHEY, CDR2 SMNVEV (reference sequence). There are 13 residues in the CDR3. This chain's CDR3 is CASSLRRYTEAFF. In DNA form, the CDR3 reads TGTGCCAGCTCGTTGAGGAGGTACACTGAAGCTTTCTTT.

The chain links TRBV4-1 to TRBJ2-1, with a tentative D call TRBD2 (6 bases). The CDR3 length is 16 residues. V was cut by 1 base and J by 3 bases, with 13 bases left in between. CDR1 and CDR2 (germline): MGHRA, YSYEKL. The CDR3 spells CASSQVSTGDYNEQFF. CDR3 DNA: TGCGCCAGCAGCCAAGTCTCAACGGGGGACTACAATGAGCAGTTCTTC.

The chain joins TRBV2 to TRBJ2-7; the match to TRBD2 covers 8 bases. Germline CDR1 reads SNHLY; CDR2 reads FYNNEI. The CDR3 is made up of 15 amino acids. CDR3 in amino acids: CANLRGGLRRVEQYF. CDR3 DNA: TGTGCTAATTTACGGGGGGGACTTCGCCGAGTCGAGCAGTACTTC.

V and J are TRBV5-1 and TRBJ2-1; D call uncertain. The V gene lost 0 bases and the J gene lost 12 bases, with 7 bases spanning the gap. Per the germline V gene, CDR1 is SGHRS and CDR2 is YFSETQ. CDR3 size: 11 residues. The CDR3 region has the DNA TGCGCCAGCAGCTTGGGGCCAGTGCAGTTCTTC. Translated, it gives CASSLGPVQFF. The complete variable domain, with remaining parts taken from reference TRBV5-1 and TRBJ2-1, reads KAGVTQTPRYLIKTRGQQVTLSCSPISGHRSVSWYQQTPGQGLQFLFEYFSETQRNKGNFPGRFSGRQFSNSRSEMNVSTLELGDSALYLCASSLGPVQFFGPGTRLTVL.

The chain combines TRBV7-2 with TRBJ2-7, with D perhaps matching TRBD2 (5 bases). V was cut by 5 bases and J by 2 bases, with 13 bases left in between. Germline V gene data show CDR1 as SGHTA and CDR2 as FQGNSA. CDR3 length: 14 amino acids. The CDR3 region is CASSEPGTPYEQYF. CDR3 in DNA: TGTGCCAGCAGCGAACCGGGAACTCCCTACGAGCAGTACTTC. The entire variable domain, with the rest obtained from reference TRBV7-2 and TRBJ2-7, is as follows: GAGVSQSPSNKVTEKGKDVELRCDPISGHTALYWYRQSLGQGLEFLIYFQGNSAPDKSGLPSDRFSAERTGGSVSTLTIQRTQQEDSAVYLCASSEPGTPYEQYFGPGTRLTVT.

The V and J genes are TRBV10-1 and TRBJ2-1; D is possibly TRBD1 (6 bases). The germline V and J ends were trimmed by 7 bases and 12 bases, with 19 bases remaining between them. Germline values: CDR1 WNHNN, CDR2 SYGVQD (reference sequence). CDR3 size: 13 residues. CDR3 protein: CASNRDINEVQFF. CDR3 sequence (DNA): TGCGCCAGCAACCGGGACATTAACGAGGTGCAGTTCTTC.

The chain is built from TRBV5-6 and TRBJ2-7, with 9 bases identical to TRBD1. This CDR3 spans 17 amino acids. With 2 bases clipped from V and 2 bases from J, the junction kept 11 bases outside the gene matches. Germline CDR1 is SGHDT and CDR2 is YYEEEE. Here the CDR3 DNA reads TGTGCCAGCAGCTTACACCTGGGACAGGGTAACACCTACGAGCAGTACTTC. Protein sequence: CASSLHLGQGNTYEQYF.

As regards this clone: At the DNA level, this CDR3 is encoded by other sequences in the same sample as well. This sequence joins TRBV9 and TRBJ1-3, with D possibly being TRBD1 (5 bases). This CDR3 contains 14 residues. Trimming left V 1 base short and J 0 bases short, with 5 bases between. CDR1 and CDR2 (germline): SGDLS, YYNGEE. CDR3 region: CASSVRGSGNTIYF. The CDR3 coding sequence is TGTGCCAGCAGCGTAAGGGGCTCTGGAAACACCATATATTTT.

This rearrangement joins TRBV5-4 to TRBJ2-3, with 13 nucleotides matching TRBD2. V dropped 4 bases and J dropped 6; count of bases not matched to a gene: 8. There are 16 residues in the CDR3. In germline, CDR1 is SGHNT, CDR2 YYREEE (reference sequence). The CDR3 sequence is CASSLRTSGGLDTQYF. The CDR3 DNA reads TGTGCCAGCAGCCTCCGGACTAGCGGGGGACTGGATACGCAGTATTTT.

This chain uses TRBV27 with TRBJ2-4; TRBD2 aligns across 9 bases. Looked up from germline, CDR1 is MNHEY and CDR2 is SMNVEV (reference sequence). This CDR3 has 18 residues. The ends lost 3 bases at V and 0 bases at J; junction bases unmatched: 9. The CDR3 spells CASSLSSGGMLAKNIQYF. Written as DNA, the CDR3 is TGTGCCAGCAGTTTGAGTAGCGGGGGAATGCTAGCCAAAAACATTCAGTACTTC.

The chain recombines TRBV9 with TRBJ1-3; no reliable D call. The CDR3 consists of 17 residues. V was trimmed by 0 bases and J by 0 bases, leaving 13 bases between them. Germline V lookup: CDR1 SGDLS, CDR2 YYNGEE. CDR3 sequence: CASSVGVRYSSGNTIYF. The DNA for the CDR3 is TGTGCCAGCAGCGTAGGGGTCAGGTACAGCTCTGGAAACACCATATATTTT.

The CDR3 loop reads CASSYTPGQGSYNEQFF. The DNA of the CDR3 is TGTGCCAGCAGCTATACACCGGGACAGGGGTCGTACAATGAGCAGTTCTTC. The genes are TRBV5-6 and TRBJ2-1, with 10 bases lining up with TRBD1. The CDR3 covers 17 residues. V was pared by 3 bases and J by 4 bases, with 10 bases of the junction left unmatched. Germline values: CDR1 SGHDT, CDR2 YYEEEE.

The chain couples TRBV19 to TRBJ1-5; TRBD1 agrees at 9 bases. The CDR3 has 15 amino acids. V shed 10 bases and J 4 bases; nucleotides not matched to a gene: 11. Germline V gene sequence: CDR1 LNHDA, CDR2 SQIVND (reference sequence). The CDR3 DNA is TGTGCCACTAGGACAGGGGCGGCCGGGAATCAGCCCCAGCATTTT. Translated: CATRTGAAGNQPQHF. Full variable domain (missing parts from reference TRBV19 and TRBJ1-5): DGGITQSPKYLFRKEGQNVTLSCEQNLNHDAMYWYRQDPGQGLRLIYYSQIVNDFQKGDIAEGYSVSREKKESFPLTVTSAQKNPTAFYLCATRTGAAGNQPQHFGDGTRLSIL.

This chain connects TRBV18 to TRBJ2-7; D possibly corresponds to TRBD1 (5 bases). CDR1 KGHSH and CDR2 LQKENI come from the germline V gene. V dropped 2 bases and J dropped 2 bases, with 13 bases sitting between them. This CDR3 region has 15 residues. The CDR3 nucleotides read TGTGCCAGCTCACCAATTTTCCAGGGAACCTACGAGCAGTACTTC. Translated: CASSPIFQGTYEQYF. The full variable domain, in which reference TRBV18 and TRBJ2-7 provide the parts outside the CDR3, is NAGVMQNPRHLVRRRGQEARLRCSPMKGHSHVYWYRQLPEEGLKFMVYLQKENIIDESGMPKERFSAEFPKEGPSILRIQQVVRGDSAAYFCASSPIFQGTYEQYFGPGTRLTVT.

The chain combines TRBV11-2 with TRBJ2-7; D is possibly TRBD1 (5 bases). The CDR3 is 14 amino acids. CDR1 is SGHAT, CDR2 FQNNGV, per germline. Trimming left V 4 bases short and J 4 bases short, with 14 bases between. CDR3 loop: CASSSPQGHYEQYF. The CDR3 DNA reads as TGTGCCAGCAGCTCTCCGCAGGGTCATTACGAGCAGTACTTC.

The gene calls are TRBV5-1 and TRBJ2-6; tentatively, D is TRBD1 (6 bases). Trimming took off 0 bases at V and 0 bases at J, with 13 bases between the two ends. This CDR3 has 18 amino acids. CDR1 SGHRS and CDR2 YFSETQ come from the germline V gene. As DNA, the CDR3 is TGCGCCAGCAGCTTGGGGGGACACCCGTCCTCTGGGGCCAACGTCCTGACTTTC. Translation gives CASSLGGHPSSGANVLTF. Together with reference TRBV5-1 and TRBJ2-6, the CDR3 gives the full variable domain: KAGVTQTPRYLIKTRGQQVTLSCSPISGHRSVSWYQQTPGQGLQFLFEYFSETQRNKGNFPGRFSGRQFSNSRSEMNVSTLELGDSALYLCASSLGGHPSSGANVLTFGAGSRLTVL.

The gene calls are TRBV29-1 and TRBJ2-1; 12 positions agree with TRBD2. The CDR3 has 15 residues. Germline-derived CDR1 and CDR2 are SQVTM and ANQGSEA. With 0 bases clipped from V and 10 bases from J, the junction kept 7 bases outside the gene matches. The CDR3 DNA reads TGCAGCGTTGAAGAGGGACTAGCGGGCACCCGGGAGCAGTTCTTC. Translating it yields CSVEEGLAGTREQFF.

V usage is TRBV6-5 and J usage is TRBJ2-7; 10 positions agree with TRBD1. The trim removed 0 bases at V and 3 bases at J, leaving 2 bases unmatched. The CDR3 runs 15 residues. Germline V lookup: CDR1 MNHEY, CDR2 SVGAGI. CDR3 loop: CASSYSGTGVYEQYF. Written as DNA, the CDR3 is TGTGCCAGCAGTTACTCCGGGACAGGGGTCTACGAGCAGTACTTC.

The rearrangement joins TRBV19 to TRBJ2-3; 7 bases agree with TRBD1. Trimming at V came to 4 bases and at J to 1 base, leaving 5 bases not matched to a gene. The CDR3 is 15 residues long. Germline values: CDR1 LNHDA, CDR2 SQIVND (reference sequence). The CDR3 coding sequence is TGTGCCAGTAGTAAGGGGGACAGTGGCACAGATACGCAGTATTTT. Translated, it gives CASSKGDSGTDTQYF.